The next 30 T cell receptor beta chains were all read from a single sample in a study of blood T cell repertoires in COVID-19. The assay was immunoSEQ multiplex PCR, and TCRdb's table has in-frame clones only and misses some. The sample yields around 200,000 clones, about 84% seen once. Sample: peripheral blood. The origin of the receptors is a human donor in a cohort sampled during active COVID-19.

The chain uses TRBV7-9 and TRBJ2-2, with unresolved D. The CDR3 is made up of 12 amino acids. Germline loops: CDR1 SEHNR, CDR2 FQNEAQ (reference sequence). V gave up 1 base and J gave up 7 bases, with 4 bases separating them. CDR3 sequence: CASSLVGGELFF. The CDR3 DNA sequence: TGTGCCAGCAGCTTAGTCGGCGGGGAGCTGTTTTTT.

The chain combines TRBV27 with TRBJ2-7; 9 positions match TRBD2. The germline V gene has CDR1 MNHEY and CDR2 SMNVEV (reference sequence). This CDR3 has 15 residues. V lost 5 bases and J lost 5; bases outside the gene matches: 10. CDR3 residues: CASSDQRGARNEQYF. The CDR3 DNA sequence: TGTGCCAGCAGTGACCAGCGGGGGGCTCGGAACGAGCAGTACTTC.

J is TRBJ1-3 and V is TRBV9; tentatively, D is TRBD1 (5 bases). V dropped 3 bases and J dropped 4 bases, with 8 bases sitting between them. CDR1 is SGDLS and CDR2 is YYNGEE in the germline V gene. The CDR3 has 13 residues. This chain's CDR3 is CASSAGFGNTIYF. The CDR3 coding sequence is TGTGCCAGCAGCGCAGGGTTCGGAAACACCATATATTTT. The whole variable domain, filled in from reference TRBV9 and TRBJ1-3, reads DSGVTQTPKHLITATGQRVTLRCSPRSGDLSVYWYQQSLDQGLQFLIQYYNGEERAKGNILERFSAQQFPDLHSELNLSSLELGDSALYFCASSAGFGNTIYFGEGSWLTVV.

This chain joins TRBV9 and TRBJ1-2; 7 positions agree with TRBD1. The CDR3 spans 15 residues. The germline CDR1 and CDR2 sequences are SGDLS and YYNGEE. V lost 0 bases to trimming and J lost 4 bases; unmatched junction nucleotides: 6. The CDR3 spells CASSVEKEGAYGYTF. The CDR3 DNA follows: TGTGCCAGCAGCGTAGAAAAGGAGGGGGCCTATGGCTACACCTTC.

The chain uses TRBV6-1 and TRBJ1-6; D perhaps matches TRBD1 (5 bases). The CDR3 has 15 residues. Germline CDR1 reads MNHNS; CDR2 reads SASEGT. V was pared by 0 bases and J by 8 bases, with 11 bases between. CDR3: CASSEATQGDSPLHF. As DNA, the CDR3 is TGTGCCAGCAGTGAAGCCACCCAGGGCGATTCACCCCTCCACTTT.

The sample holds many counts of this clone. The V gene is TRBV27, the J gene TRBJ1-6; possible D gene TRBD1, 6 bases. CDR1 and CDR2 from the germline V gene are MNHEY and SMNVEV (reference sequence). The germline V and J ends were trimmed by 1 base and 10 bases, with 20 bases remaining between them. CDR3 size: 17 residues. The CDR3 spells CASSLWGGPRRNSPLHF. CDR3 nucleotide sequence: TGTGCCAGCAGTTTATGGGGGGGGCCCCGGAGAAACTCACCCCTCCACTTT.

The DNA of the CDR3 is TGTGCCAGTAGTATAGCCTGGGGCCGGGGGGTGTCCTACGAGCAGTACTTC. The encoded protein is CASSIAWGRGVSYEQYF. The V gene is TRBV19, the J gene TRBJ2-7; the match to TRBD2 covers 7 bases. This CDR3 has 17 amino acids. Germline CDR1 and CDR2: LNHDA and SQIVND (reference sequence). The ends lost 1 base at V and 1 base at J; junction bases unmatched: 10.

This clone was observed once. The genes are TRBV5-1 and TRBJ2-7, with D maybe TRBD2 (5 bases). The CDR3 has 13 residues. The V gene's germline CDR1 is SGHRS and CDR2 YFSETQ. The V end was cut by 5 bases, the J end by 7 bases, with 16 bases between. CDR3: CASSPGNRREQYF. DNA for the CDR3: TGCGCCAGCAGTCCGGGGAACCGACGAGAGCAGTACTTC.

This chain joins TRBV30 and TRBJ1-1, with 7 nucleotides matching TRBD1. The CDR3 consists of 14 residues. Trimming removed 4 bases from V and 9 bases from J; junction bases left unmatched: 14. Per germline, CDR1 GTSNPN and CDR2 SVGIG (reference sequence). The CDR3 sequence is CAWTESPSGGKAFF. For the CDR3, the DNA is TGTGCCTGGACAGAATCCCCCTCAGGGGGTAAAGCTTTCTTT.

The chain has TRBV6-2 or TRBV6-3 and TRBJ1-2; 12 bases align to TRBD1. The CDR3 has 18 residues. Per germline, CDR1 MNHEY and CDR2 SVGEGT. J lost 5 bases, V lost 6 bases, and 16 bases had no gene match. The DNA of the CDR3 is TGTGCCAGCAGCCCTACCGCCGGGACAGGGGGCGAAGTTTATGGCTACACCTTC. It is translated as CASSPTAGTGGEVYGYTF.

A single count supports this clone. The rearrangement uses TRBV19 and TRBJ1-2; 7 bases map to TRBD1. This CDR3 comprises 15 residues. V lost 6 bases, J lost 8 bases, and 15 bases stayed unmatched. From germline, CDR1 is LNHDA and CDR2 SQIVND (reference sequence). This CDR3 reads CASSGPGQLAGGYTF. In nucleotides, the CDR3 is TGTGCCAGTAGCGGGCCGGGACAGCTGGCTGGCGGCTACACCTTC.

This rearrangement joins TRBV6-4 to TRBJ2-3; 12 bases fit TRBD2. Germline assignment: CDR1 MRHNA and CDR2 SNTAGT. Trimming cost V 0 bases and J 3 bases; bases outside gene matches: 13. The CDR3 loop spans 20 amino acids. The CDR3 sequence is CASSDSPGPPTSGGTDTQYF. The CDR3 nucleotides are TGTGCCAGCAGTGACTCCCCCGGTCCCCCGACTAGCGGGGGAACAGATACGCAGTATTTT.

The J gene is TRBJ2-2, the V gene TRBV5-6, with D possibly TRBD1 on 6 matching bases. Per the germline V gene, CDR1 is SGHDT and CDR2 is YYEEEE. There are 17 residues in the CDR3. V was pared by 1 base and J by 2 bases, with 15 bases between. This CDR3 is CASSLRQGIGNTGELFF. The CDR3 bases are TGTGCCAGCAGCTTGAGGCAGGGGATCGGAAACACCGGGGAGCTGTTTTTT. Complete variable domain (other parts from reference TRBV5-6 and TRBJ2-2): DAGVTQSPTHLIKTRGQQVTLRCSPKSGHDTVSWYQQALGQGPQFIFQYYEEEERQRGNFPDRFSGHQFPNYSSELNVNALLLGDSALYLCASSLRQGIGNTGELFFGEGSRLTVL.

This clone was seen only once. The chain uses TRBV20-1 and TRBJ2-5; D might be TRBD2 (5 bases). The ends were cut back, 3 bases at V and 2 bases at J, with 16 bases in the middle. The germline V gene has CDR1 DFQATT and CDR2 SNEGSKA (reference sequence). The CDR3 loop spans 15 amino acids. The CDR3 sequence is CSASPTSFSQETQYF. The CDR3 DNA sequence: TGCAGTGCTAGTCCTACTAGTTTCTCGCAAGAGACCCAGTACTTC.

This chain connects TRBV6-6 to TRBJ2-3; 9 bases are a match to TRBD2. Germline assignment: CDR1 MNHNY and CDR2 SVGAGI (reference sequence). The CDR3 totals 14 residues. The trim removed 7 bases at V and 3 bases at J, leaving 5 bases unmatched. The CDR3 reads CASTRTSETDTQYF. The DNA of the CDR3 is TGTGCCAGCACTCGGACTAGCGAGACAGATACGCAGTATTTT.

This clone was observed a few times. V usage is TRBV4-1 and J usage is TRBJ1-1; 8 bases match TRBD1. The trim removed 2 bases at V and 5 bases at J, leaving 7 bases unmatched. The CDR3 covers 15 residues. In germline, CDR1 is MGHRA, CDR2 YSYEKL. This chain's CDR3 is CASSQIDRGETEAFF. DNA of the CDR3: TGCGCCAGCAGCCAAATAGACAGGGGTGAGACTGAAGCTTTCTTT.

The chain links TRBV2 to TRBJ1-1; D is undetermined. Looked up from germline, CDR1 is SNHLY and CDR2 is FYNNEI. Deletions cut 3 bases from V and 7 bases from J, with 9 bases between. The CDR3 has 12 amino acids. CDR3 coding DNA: TGTGCCAGCAGTGAGAATACAGATGAAGCTTTCTTT. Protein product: CASSENTDEAFF.

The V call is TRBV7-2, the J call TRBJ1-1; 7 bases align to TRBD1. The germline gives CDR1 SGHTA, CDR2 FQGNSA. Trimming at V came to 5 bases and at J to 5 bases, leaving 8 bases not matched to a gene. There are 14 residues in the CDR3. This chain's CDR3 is CASSGSGGRTEAFF. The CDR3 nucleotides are TGTGCCAGCAGCGGCTCAGGGGGGCGTACTGAAGCTTTCTTT.

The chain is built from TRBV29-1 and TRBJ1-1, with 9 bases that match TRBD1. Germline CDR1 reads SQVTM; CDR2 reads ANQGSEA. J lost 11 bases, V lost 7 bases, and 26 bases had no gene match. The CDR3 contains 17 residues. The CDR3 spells CSAVPGQGRVGGVDAFF. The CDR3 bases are TGCAGCGCAGTCCCGGGACAGGGAAGGGTAGGGGGGGTAGATGCTTTCTTT. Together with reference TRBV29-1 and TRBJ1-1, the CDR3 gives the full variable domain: SAVISQKPSRDICQRGTSLTIQCQVDSQVTMMFWYRQQPGQSLTLIATANQGSEATYESGFVIDKFPISRPNLTFSTLTVSNMSPEDSSIYLCSAVPGQGRVGGVDAFFGQGTRLTVV.

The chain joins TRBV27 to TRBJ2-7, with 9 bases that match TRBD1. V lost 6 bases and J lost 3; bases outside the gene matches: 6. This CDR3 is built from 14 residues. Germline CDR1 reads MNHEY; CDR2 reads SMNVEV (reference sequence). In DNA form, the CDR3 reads TGTGCCAGCAGCCCATCGACAGGGGGCTACGAGCAGTACTTC. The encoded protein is CASSPSTGGYEQYF.

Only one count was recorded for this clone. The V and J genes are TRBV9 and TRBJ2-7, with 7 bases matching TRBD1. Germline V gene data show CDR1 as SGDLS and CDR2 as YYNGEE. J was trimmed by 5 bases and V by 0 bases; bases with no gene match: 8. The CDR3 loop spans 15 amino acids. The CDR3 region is CASSVGGDSLHEQYF. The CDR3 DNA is TGTGCCAGCAGCGTAGGTGGGGACAGTCTCCACGAGCAGTACTTC.

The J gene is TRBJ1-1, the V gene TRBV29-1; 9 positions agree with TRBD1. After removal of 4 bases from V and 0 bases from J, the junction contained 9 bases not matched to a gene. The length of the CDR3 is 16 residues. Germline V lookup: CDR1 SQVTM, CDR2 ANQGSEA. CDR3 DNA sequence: TGCAGCGTTGGGAAGGGACAGGGCCTGATGAACACTGAAGCTTTCTTT. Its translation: CSVGKGQGLMNTEAFF.

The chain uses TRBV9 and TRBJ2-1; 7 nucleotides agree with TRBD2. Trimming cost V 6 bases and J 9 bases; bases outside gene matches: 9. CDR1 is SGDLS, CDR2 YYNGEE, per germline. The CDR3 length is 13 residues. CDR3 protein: CASNTGGGSEQFF. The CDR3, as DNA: TGTGCCAGCAACACTGGCGGGGGTAGTGAGCAGTTCTTC.

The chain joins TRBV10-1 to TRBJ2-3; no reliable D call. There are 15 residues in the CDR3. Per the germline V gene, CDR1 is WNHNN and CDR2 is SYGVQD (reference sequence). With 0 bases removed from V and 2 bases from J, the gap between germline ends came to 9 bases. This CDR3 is CASSESPSDTDTQYF. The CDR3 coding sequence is TGCGCCAGCAGTGAGTCGCCAAGCGACACAGATACGCAGTATTTT.

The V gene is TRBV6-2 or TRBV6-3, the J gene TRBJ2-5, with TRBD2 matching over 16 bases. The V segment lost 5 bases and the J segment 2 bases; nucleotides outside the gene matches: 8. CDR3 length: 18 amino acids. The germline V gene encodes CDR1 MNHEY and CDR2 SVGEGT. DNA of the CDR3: TGTGCCAGCAGTGCGCCGGGACTAGCGGGGGGGACGCAAGAGACCCAGTACTTC. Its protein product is CASSAPGLAGGTQETQYF.

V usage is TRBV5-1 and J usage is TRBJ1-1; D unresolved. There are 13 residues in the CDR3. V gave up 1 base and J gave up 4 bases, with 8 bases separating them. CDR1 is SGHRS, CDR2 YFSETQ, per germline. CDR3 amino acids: CASSLLSSTEAFF. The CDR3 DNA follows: TGCGCCAGCAGCTTGTTGTCCTCCACTGAAGCTTTCTTT.

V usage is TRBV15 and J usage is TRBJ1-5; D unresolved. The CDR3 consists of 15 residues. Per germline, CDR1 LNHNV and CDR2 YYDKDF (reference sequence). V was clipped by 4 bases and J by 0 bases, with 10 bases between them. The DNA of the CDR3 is TGTGCCACCAGCAAGTGGGAGCTTAGCAATCAGCCCCAGCATTTT. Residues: CATSKWELSNQPQHF.

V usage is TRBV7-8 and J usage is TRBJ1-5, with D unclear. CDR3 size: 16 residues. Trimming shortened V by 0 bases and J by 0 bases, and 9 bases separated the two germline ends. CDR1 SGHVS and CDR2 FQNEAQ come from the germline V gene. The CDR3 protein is CASSLARASSNQPQHF. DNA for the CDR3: TGTGCCAGCAGCTTAGCGCGGGCTTCTAGCAATCAGCCCCAGCATTTT.

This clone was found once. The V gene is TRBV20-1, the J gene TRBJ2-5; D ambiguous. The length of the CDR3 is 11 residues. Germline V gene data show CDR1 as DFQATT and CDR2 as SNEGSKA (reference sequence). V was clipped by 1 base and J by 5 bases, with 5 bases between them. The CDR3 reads CSARVSETQYF. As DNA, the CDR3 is TGCAGTGCTAGAGTCTCGGAGACCCAGTACTTC.

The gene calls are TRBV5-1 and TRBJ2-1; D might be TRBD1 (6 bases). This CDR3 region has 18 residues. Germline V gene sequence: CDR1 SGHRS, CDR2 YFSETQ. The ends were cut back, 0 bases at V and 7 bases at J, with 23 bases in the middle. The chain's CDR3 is CASSLGLVMRTDRNEQFF. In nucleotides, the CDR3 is TGCGCCAGCAGCTTGGGTTTGGTTATGCGGACAGACCGTAATGAGCAGTTCTTC.